This is a list of T cell receptor beta chains from one sample in a study of blood T cells in healthy people across ages. TCRdb re-analysed the 5' RACE reads in MiXCR, keeping a single row per CDR3 protein. The sample has approximately 680,000 distinct CDR3 sequences, roughly 32% seen once; the top ten hold approximately 15%. Sequenced input: blood. The receptors were gathered from a woman of 80 years or more in good health. Each CDR3 is given with its conserved first and last residue. The D gene is left open where the match is weak. Clone size is given for some rows only: seen once, a few or many times, or a class if the clone is expanded.

TRBJ2-4,-,many,TRBV6-2/TRBV6-3,TGTGCCAGCAGTTTCAGGGCGCTAGCCAAAAACATTCAGTACTTC,CASSFRALAKNIQYF
TRBJ1-2,-,many,TRBV6-5,TGTGCCAGCAAACCGGGTGGATCTAACTATGGCTACACCTTC,CASKPGGSNYGYTF
TRBJ2-3,TRBD2,many,TRBV2,TGTGCCAGCAGTACTGGGACTAGCGGCCGCGTTAATACGCAGTATTTT,CASSTGTSGRVNTQYF
TRBJ2-1,-,-,TRBV20-1,TGCAGTGCTCCCCCGACAGGATTCTCCTACAATGAGCAGTTCTTC,CSAPPTGFSYNEQFF
TRBJ2-5,-,many,TRBV6-5,TGTGCCAGCACCAACAAAGAGACCCAGTACTTC,CASTNKETQYF
TRBJ1-3,TRBD1,few,TRBV28,TGTGCCAGCAGCTCCGGGACAGGGCGACTCTCTGGAAACACCATATATTTT,CASSSGTGRLSGNTIYF
TRBJ1-2,TRBD1,few,TRBV6-5,TGTGCCAGCAGTGGGTGGGACAGGGGAGGCTACACCTTC,CASSGWDRGGYTF
TRBJ2-3,TRBD1,-,TRBV5-1,TGCGCCAGCAGCCGGGGGACAGGGGGCTTCACAGATACGCAGTATTTT,CASSRGTGGFTDTQYF
TRBJ2-1,TRBD2,many,TRBV5-1,TGCGCCAGCAGCTTGGGGCTAGCGGGGGGCGATGAGCAGTTCTTC,CASSLGLAGGDEQFF
TRBJ2-5,-,many,TRBV12-3/TRBV12-4,TGTGCCAGCAGTACCGCTTGGCGGGAGACCCAGTACTTC,CASSTAWRETQYF
TRBJ2-2,-,-,TRBV28,TGTGCCAGCAGTTTACTGGCGACTAGGGAGGTCACCGGGGAGCTGTTTTTT,CASSLLATREVTGELFF
TRBJ1-6,-,-,TRBV30,TGTGCCTGGAGTGAGATCCGAGGGAGCTCCTATAATTCACCCCTCCACTTT,CAWSEIRGSSYNSPLHF
TRBJ1-6,-,many,TRBV28,TGTGCCAGCAGTCGGGACCCTAATTCACCCCTCCACTTT,CASSRDPNSPLHF
TRBJ2-5,-,-,TRBV5-1,TGCGCCAGCAGCTTCCAGGGGAACCTCAATGAGCAGTACTTC,CASSFQGNLNEQYF
TRBJ2-3,-,many,TRBV5-1,TGCGCCAGCAGCTTGCCGTCAGATACGCAGTATTTT,CASSLPSDTQYF
TRBJ2-7,TRBD2,-,TRBV7-2,TGTGCCAGCAGCTTTGATTCGGGGGGTTCCTACGAGCAGTACTTC,CASSFDSGGSYEQYF
TRBJ2-1,-,once,TRBV9,TGTGCCAGCAGCGTAACGAGTTCGGGGGAGCAGTTCTTC,CASSVTSSGEQFF
TRBJ1-6,TRBD1,many,TRBV6-4,TGTGCCAGCGCAATAACAGGGGCAAATTCACCCCTCCACTTT,CASAITGANSPLHF
TRBJ2-7,TRBD2,many,TRBV10-3,TGTGCCATCAGTGGATGGGGGGGGGGAGAATACGAGCAGTACTTC,CAISGWGGGEYEQYF
TRBJ2-3,TRBD2,few,TRBV25-1,TGTGCCAGCAGCGCGATGGGGGCGGGGGGCCGGGATACGCAGTATTTT,CASSAMGAGGRDTQYF
TRBJ2-2,TRBD1,few,TRBV20-1,TGCAGTGCTAGAGTTCCGGACAGGGCGGGCGGGGAGCTGTTTTTT,CSARVPDRAGGELFF
TRBJ2-1,TRBD2,-,TRBV29-1,TGCAGCGTTGAAGTGGGACTAGCTGAGGAGCAGTTCTTC,CSVEVGLAEEQFF
TRBJ1-6,-,few,TRBV5-1,TGCGCCAGCAAAGAGGGGGTGCTGGATTCACCCCTCCACTTT,CASKEGVLDSPLHF
TRBJ1-2,-,few,TRBV5-1,TGCGCCAGCAGCTCGGACAGTCGAAACTATGGCTACACCTTC,CASSSDSRNYGYTF
TRBJ2-3,TRBD1,-,TRBV20-1,TGCAGTGCTAGAGGAATTTCGAGGACAGGGGAATGGTCAGATACGCGGTATTTT,CSARGISRTGEWSDTRYF
TRBJ2-2,TRBD2,few,TRBV25-1,TGTGCCAGCACGGGAGGGGCCACCGGGGAGCTGTTTTTT,CASTGGATGELFF
TRBJ1-1,-,-,TRBV20-1,TGCAGTGCTAGATTGTTACAGGAGGACATAAACACTGAAGCTTTCTTT,CSARLLQEDINTEAFF
TRBJ1-5,-,many,TRBV5-4,TGTGCCAGCAGCCGGGCGGGGGGCGATCAGCCCCAGCATTTT,CASSRAGGDQPQHF
TRBJ1-4,TRBD1,-,TRBV28,TGTGCCAGCAGCGGGCAGGGGGTTGGTGAAAAACTGTTTTTT,CASSGQGVGEKLFF
TRBJ1-2,TRBD1,many,TRBV5-1,TGCGCCAGCAGCACCCGCTTTGGACAGGGAACTTCTGGCTACACCTTC,CASSTRFGQGTSGYTF
TRBJ1-1,-,-,TRBV5-6,TGTGCCAGCAGCTACGGGGGGCGTGGGGGCACTGAAGCTTTCTTT,CASSYGGRGGTEAFF
TRBJ2-5,TRBD1,-,TRBV29-1,TGCAGCGTTAAAGCACCGGGACAGCAAGAGACCCAGTACTTC,CSVKAPGQQETQYF
TRBJ2-7,-,many,TRBV20-1,TGCAGTGCTAGAGATGCGAGCGAGCAGTACTTC,CSARDASEQYF
TRBJ1-4,-,few,TRBV3-1,TGTGCCAGCAGCCAGTTCAGGGGTGCTAATGAAAAACTGTTTTTT,CASSQFRGANEKLFF
TRBJ1-5,TRBD1,many,TRBV6-6,TGTGCCAGCAGCTCCAGTGACAGGGGAAGCAATCAGCCCCAGCATTTT,CASSSSDRGSNQPQHF
TRBJ2-3,-,many,TRBV5-4,TGTGCCAGCAGCTTTGGAGGAGGAAGCACAGATACGCAGTATTTT,CASSFGGGSTDTQYF
TRBJ2-7,TRBD2,-,TRBV4-3,TGCGCCAGCAGCCAAGCAGGACTAGCGGGAGGGAGGCACTACGAGCAGTACTTC,CASSQAGLAGGRHYEQYF
TRBJ2-5,TRBD2,many,TRBV6-1,TGTGCCAGCAGACTAGCGGGGGGGTTCCGCACACAAGAGACCCAGTACTTC,CASRLAGGFRTQETQYF
TRBJ2-1,TRBD2,-,TRBV20-1,TGCAGTGCTAGTGGGACTAGCGCCTACAATGAGCAGTTCTTC,CSASGTSAYNEQFF
TRBJ2-7,-,once,TRBV7-9,TGTGCCAGCAGCTTAAAAGGGCCGGGCTACGAGCAGTACTTC,CASSLKGPGYEQYF
TRBJ1-4,TRBD1,-,TRBV4-3,TGCGCCAGCAGCCAAGACCGCGGACAGGGGAATGAAAAACTGTTTTTT,CASSQDRGQGNEKLFF
TRBJ1-1,-,-,TRBV5-1,TGCGCCAGCACGCAGGGGATAGGGAGCACTGAAGCTTTCTTT,CASTQGIGSTEAFF
TRBJ2-7,-,many,TRBV28,TGTGCCAGCAGGGAAGGGGCGGGGCCAGCCTACGAGCAGTACTTC,CASREGAGPAYEQYF
TRBJ2-5,TRBD1,many,TRBV5-6,TGTGCCAGCAGCTTGGCCGTGGACAGGGGTTTTGTGGCCCAGTACTTC,CASSLAVDRGFVAQYF
TRBJ1-2,-,-,TRBV21-1,TGTGCCAGCAGCAAACTTAGAGGGGGCCAGGGCTACACCTTC,CASSKLRGGQGYTF